This T cell receptor (beta chain) stems from a study of Ad26.COV2.S vaccination and SARS-CoV-2 variants. In the study overall: The donor belonged to the COV1001 Ad26.COV2.S trial arm.

Sequencing used immunoSEQ multiplex PCR; TCRdb keeps in-frame clones, though not all of them. The data hold approximately 420,000 clones, with around 87% observed a single time. Study-wide results and caveats: The TCR breadth and depth analyses may have understated or missed part of the total T cell responses.

With respect to this clone: No antigen is known for it.

Treatment indicated: 19 received Ad26.COV2.S at low or high dose, single or two shots; roughly 5 received placebo; per-sample allocation not given. The samples date from day 63 after the first vaccine or placebo injection. A Boston adult aged 18-55 years was the donor. The clonotype originates from a person between 18 and 65 years old who received the Ad26.COV2.S COVID-19 vaccine or a placebo. The material sequenced was peripheral blood, taken in a trial of Ad26.COV2.S vaccine versus placebo.

The CDR3 loop is CASSLDLRGGGYTF. The CDR3 coding sequence is TGTGCCAGCAGCTTGGACCTTCGGGGTGGTGGCTACACCTTC. The chain recombines TRBV5-5 with TRBJ1-2; D remains unclear. The CDR3 sequence is 14 residues long. Germline CDR1 is SGHKS and CDR2 is YYEKEE (reference sequence). The ends were cut back, 0 bases at V and 7 bases at J, with 13 bases in the middle.